A selection of T cell receptor beta chains follows, all from one sample in a study of shared clonotypes between healthy human individuals. The table came from immunoSEQ multiplex PCR; TCRdb's copy has only in-frame clones and leaves some out. The sample gives 450,000 to 650,000 clones, around 77% of which show up once; more than 10% is in the top ten. The sequenced sample consisted of PBMCs. The receptors here all came from a woman aged 40 to 49 in good health. Some clones in this sample may be carry-over from other donors' samples. CDR3s include the opening cysteine and the closing phenylalanine or tryptophan. D genes are given only for firm matches.

v_call	d_call	j_call	cdr3_nt	cdr3_aa
TRBV7-2	TRBD2	TRBJ2-7	TGTGCCAGCAGCCAATCGCCGACTAGCGGGACCTACGAGCAGTACTTC	CASSQSPTSGTYEQYF
TRBV11-3	TRBD2	TRBJ2-2	TGTGCCAGCAGTTCACTAGCGGGAGCTACCGGGGAGCTGTTTTTT	CASSSLAGATGELFF
TRBV9	TRBD1	TRBJ2-2	TGTGCCAGCAGCGCGGAACAGGGGCTGAGCACCGGGGAGCTGTTTTTT	CASSAEQGLSTGELFF
TRBV7-9	-	TRBJ1-1	TGTGCCAGCAGCCCCCAAGTGGGCGCGGACACTGAAGCTTTCTTT	CASSPQVGADTEAFF
TRBV6-5	-	TRBJ2-3	TGTGCCAGCAAAAGCGGGGATACGCAGTATTTT	CASKSGDTQYF
TRBV5-8	TRBD1	TRBJ1-1	TGTGCCAGCAGCCTAGACAGGGGCCAAGAAGCTTTCTTT	CASSLDRGQEAFF
TRBV11-2	-	TRBJ2-2	TGTGCCAGCAGCAGAGATCGGATCGGGGAGCTGTTTTTT	CASSRDRIGELFF
TRBV9	TRBD2	TRBJ2-2	TGTGCCAGCACCACTAGCGGGATAAAACATACGTCAGTCAACACCGGGGAGCTGTTTTTT	CASTTSGIKHTSVNTGELFF
TRBV18	-	TRBJ1-5	TGTGCCAGCTCACCTATTGGAGGGGATCAGCCCCAGCATTTT	CASSPIGGDQPQHF
TRBV6-6	-	TRBJ1-2	TGTGCCAGCGTTTTATCAGGGGCCGGGGGCTACACCTTC	CASVLSGAGGYTF
TRBV25-1	-	TRBJ2-1	TGTGCCAGCCGACATGACTCCTACAATGAGCAGTTCTTC	CASRHDSYNEQFF
TRBV7-3	-	TRBJ1-1	TGTGCCAGCAGCGGGCAGGGGCCGGGCACTGAAGCTTTCTTT	CASSGQGPGTEAFF
TRBV7-2	TRBD2	TRBJ2-5	TGTGCCAGCAGCTTACTCCCGCCCCTAGCGGGGAGACAAGAGACCCAGTACTTC	CASSLLPPLAGRQETQYF
TRBV19	-	TRBJ1-4	TGTGCCAGTAGTGTATTGACAGATCTCGAAAAACTGTTTTTT	CASSVLTDLEKLFF
TRBV10-2	-	TRBJ2-7	TGCGCCAGCAGTGATAGGGTAGGGTCCGCCTACGAGCAGTACTTC	CASSDRVGSAYEQYF